This T cell receptor (beta chain) appears in the sequencing data of a study of CD8 T cells in ankylosing spondylitis. Whole-study findings and limits: What seemed typical of ankylosing spondylitis blood was a TCR beta motif built from several highly homologous variants. The authors found the disease-linked clones to be CD8+ and relatively rare in peripheral blood. The authors reported significant enrichment of disease-linked clones in matched ankylosing spondylitis synovial fluid.

For TCR beta, libraries came from quantitative 5'-RACE with molecular barcodes. TCRdb used MiXCR to reprocess the 5' RACE reads, holding one entry per CDR3 protein. The repertoire holds some 37,000 distinct CDR3 sequences, 16% seen once, with around 45% in the top ten. About this clonotype: Its antigen remains unknown.

This receptor was taken from a male donor with ankylosing spondylitis or in good health (not recorded which). The source material was blood.

CDR3 bases: TGTGCCAGCAGTTACCCAACCGGGGAGCTGTTTTTT. Residues: CASSYPTGELFF. This chain uses TRBV6-5 with TRBJ2-2, with no clear D. CDR1 and CDR2 from the germline V gene are MNHEY and SVGAGI. This CDR3 region has 12 residues. The germline V and J ends were trimmed by 2 bases and 5 bases, with 3 bases remaining between them.